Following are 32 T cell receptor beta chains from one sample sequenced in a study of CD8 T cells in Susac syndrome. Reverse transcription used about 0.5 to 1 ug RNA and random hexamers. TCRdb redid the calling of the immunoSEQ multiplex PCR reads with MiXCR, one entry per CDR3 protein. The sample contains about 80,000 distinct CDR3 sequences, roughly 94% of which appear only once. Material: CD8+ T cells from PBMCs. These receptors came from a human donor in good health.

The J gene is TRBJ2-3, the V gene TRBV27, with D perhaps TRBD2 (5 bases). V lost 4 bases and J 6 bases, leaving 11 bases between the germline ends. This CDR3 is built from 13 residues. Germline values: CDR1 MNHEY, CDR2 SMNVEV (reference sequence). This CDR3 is CASSYRTLDTQYF. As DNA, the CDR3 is TGTGCCAGCAGTTATCGGACTTTGGATACGCAGTATTTT.

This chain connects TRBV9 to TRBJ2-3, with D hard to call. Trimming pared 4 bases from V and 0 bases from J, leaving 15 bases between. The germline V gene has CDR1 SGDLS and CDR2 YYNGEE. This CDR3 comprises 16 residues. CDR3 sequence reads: CASSPTGRPSTDTQYF. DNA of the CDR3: TGTGCCAGCAGCCCAACGGGCCGACCTAGCACAGATACGCAGTATTTT.

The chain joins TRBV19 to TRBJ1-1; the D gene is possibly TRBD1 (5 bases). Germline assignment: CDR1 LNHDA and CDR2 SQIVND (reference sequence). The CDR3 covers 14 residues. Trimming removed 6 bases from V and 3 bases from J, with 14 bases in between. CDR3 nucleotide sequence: TGTGCCAGTAGATGGGATGGGGGGGACACTGAAGCTTTCTTT. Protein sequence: CASRWDGGDTEAFF.

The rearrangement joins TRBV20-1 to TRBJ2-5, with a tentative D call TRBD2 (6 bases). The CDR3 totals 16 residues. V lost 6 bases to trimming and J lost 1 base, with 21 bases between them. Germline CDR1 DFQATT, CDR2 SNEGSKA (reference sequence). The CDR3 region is CSAVPTRDFTQETQYF. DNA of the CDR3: TGCAGTGCCGTCCCCACCCGGGACTTTACCCAAGAGACCCAGTACTTC.

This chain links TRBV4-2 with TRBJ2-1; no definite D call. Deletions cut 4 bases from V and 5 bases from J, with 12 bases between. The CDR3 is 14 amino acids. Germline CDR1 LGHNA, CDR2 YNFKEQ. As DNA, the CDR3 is TGTGCCAGCAGCCCGGACGGTATGGACAATGAGCAGTTCTTC. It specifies CASSPDGMDNEQFF.

CDR3 in DNA: TGTGCCAGCAGCGTAGACGGGGGTGAAAAACTGTTTTTT. The encoded protein is CASSVDGGEKLFF. The genes are TRBV9 and TRBJ1-4; D perhaps matches TRBD1 (5 bases). CDR3 length equals 13 residues. Germline-derived CDR1 and CDR2 are SGDLS and YYNGEE. Trimming removed 0 bases from V and 7 bases from J, with 7 bases in between. The variable domain in full, with the rest retrieved from reference TRBV9 and TRBJ1-4, is DSGVTQTPKHLITATGQRVTLRCSPRSGDLSVYWYQQSLDQGLQFLIQYYNGEERAKGNILERFSAQQFPDLHSELNLSSLELGDSALYFCASSVDGGEKLFFGSGTQLSVL.

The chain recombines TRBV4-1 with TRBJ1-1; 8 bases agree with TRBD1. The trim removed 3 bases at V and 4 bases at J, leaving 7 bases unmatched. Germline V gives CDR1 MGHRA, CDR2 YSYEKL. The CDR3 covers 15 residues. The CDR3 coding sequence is TGCGCCAGCAGCCATCCAGGACAGGGCAGCACTGAAGCTTTCTTT. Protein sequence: CASSHPGQGSTEAFF.

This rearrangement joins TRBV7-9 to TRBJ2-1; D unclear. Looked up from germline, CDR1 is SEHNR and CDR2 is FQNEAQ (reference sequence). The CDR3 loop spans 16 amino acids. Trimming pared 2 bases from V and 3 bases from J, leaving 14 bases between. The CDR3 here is CASSLWADVDYNEQFF. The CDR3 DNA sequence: TGTGCCAGCAGCTTATGGGCAGACGTTGACTACAATGAGCAGTTCTTC.

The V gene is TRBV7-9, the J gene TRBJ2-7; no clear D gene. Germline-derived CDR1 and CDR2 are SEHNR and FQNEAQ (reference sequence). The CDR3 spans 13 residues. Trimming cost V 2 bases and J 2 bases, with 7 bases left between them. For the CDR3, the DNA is TGTGCCAGCAGCTTAAGGCAGCCCTACGAGCAGTACTTC. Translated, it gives CASSLRQPYEQYF.

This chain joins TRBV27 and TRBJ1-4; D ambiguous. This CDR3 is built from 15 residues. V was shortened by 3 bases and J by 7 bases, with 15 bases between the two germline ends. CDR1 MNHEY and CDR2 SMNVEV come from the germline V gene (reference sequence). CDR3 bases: TGTGCCAGCAGTTTTGATAGTAATCGCCGTGAAAAACTGTTTTTT. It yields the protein CASSFDSNRREKLFF.

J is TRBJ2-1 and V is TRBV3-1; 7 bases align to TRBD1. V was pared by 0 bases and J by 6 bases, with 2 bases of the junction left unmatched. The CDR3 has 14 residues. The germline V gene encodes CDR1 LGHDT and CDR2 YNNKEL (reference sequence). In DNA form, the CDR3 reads TGTGCCAGCAGCCAAGAGGCAGGGGGCAATGAGCAGTTCTTC. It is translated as CASSQEAGGNEQFF.

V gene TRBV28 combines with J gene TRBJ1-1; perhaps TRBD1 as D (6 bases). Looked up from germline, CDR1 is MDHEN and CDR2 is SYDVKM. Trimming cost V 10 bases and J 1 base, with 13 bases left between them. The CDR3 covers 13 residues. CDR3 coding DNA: TGTGCCACAGGACCGGGGGCGAACACTGAAGCTTTCTTT. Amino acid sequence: CATGPGANTEAFF.

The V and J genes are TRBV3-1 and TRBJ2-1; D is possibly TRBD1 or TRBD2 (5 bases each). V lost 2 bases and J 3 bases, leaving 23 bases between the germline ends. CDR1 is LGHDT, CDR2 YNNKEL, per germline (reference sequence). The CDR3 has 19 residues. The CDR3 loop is CASSQSLAYRDGFYNEQFF. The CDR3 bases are TGTGCCAGCAGCCAAAGTCTTGCTTACCGGGACGGATTCTACAATGAGCAGTTCTTC.

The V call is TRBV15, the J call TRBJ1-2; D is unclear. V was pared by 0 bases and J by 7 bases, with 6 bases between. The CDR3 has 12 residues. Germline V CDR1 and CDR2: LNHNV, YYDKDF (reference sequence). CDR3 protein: CATSRDGPGYTF. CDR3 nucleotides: TGTGCCACCAGCAGAGATGGACCTGGCTACACCTTC.

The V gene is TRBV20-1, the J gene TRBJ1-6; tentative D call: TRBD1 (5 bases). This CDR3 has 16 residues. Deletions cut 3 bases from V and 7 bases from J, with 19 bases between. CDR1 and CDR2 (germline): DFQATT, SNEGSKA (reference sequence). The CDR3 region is CSARQYDEGYNSPLHF. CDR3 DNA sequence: TGCAGTGCTAGGCAATACGATGAGGGGTACAATTCACCCCTCCACTTT.

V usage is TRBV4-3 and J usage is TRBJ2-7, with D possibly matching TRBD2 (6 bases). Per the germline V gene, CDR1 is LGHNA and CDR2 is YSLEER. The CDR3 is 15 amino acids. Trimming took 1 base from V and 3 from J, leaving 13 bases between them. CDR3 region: CASSQGRGTFYEQYF. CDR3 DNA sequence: TGCGCCAGCAGCCAAGGGCGGGGTACCTTCTACGAGCAGTACTTC.

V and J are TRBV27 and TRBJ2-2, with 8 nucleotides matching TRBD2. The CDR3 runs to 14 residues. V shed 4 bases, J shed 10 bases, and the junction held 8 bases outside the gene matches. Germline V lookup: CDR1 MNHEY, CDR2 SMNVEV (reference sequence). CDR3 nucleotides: TGTGCCAGCAGTTCGTACATAGCGGGACTGGAGCTGTTTTTT. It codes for CASSSYIAGLELFF.

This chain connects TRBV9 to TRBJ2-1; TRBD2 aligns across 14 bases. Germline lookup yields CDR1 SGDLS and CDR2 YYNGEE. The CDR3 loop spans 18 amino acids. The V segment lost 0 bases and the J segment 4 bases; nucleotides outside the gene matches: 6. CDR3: CASSVAGLAGGTYNEQFF. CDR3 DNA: TGTGCCAGCAGCGTAGCCGGACTAGCGGGGGGAACATACAATGAGCAGTTCTTC. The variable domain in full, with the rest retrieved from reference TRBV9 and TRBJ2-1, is DSGVTQTPKHLITATGQRVTLRCSPRSGDLSVYWYQQSLDQGLQFLIQYYNGEERAKGNILERFSAQQFPDLHSELNLSSLELGDSALYFCASSVAGLAGGTYNEQFFGPGTRLTVL.

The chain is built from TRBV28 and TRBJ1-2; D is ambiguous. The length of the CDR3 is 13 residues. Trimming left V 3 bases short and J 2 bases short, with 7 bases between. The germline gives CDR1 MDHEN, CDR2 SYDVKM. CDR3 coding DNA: TGTGCCAGCAGTTTGACAACCAACTATGGCTACACCTTC. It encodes CASSLTTNYGYTF.

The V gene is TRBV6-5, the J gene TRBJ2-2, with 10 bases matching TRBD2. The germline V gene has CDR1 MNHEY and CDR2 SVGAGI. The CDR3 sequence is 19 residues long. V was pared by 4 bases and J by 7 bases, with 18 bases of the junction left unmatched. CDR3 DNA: TGTGCCAGCAGTTCCCCCACCTCACCTAGCGGGAGAAGGTTCGGGGAGCTGTTTTTT. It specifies CASSSPTSPSGRRFGELFF.

The CDR3 nucleotides read TGTGCCAGTAGTAACTCCGGGTGGAACACTGAAGCTTTCTTT. This gives the protein CASSNSGWNTEAFF. The V gene is TRBV19, the J gene TRBJ1-1; no clear D. The CDR3 has 14 amino acids. Germline V gene lookup returns CDR1 LNHDA and CDR2 SQIVND (reference sequence). V lost 4 bases and J 1 base, leaving 10 bases between the germline ends. Based on the CDR3 plus reference TRBV19 and TRBJ1-1, the full variable domain is DGGITQSPKYLFRKEGQNVTLSCEQNLNHDAMYWYRQDPGQGLRLIYYSQIVNDFQKGDIAEGYSVSREKKESFPLTVTSAQKNPTAFYLCASSNSGWNTEAFFGQGTRLTVV.

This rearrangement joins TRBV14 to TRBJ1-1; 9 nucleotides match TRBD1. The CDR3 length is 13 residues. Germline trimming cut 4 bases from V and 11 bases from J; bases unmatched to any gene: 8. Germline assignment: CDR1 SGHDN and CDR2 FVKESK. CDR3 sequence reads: CASSRGQGWDAFF. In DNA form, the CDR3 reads TGTGCCAGCAGCCGCGGACAGGGGTGGGACGCTTTCTTT.

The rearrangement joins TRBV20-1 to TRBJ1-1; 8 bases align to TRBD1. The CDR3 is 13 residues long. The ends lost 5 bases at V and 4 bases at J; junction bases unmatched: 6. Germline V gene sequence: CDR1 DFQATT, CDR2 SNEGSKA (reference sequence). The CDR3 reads CSADGQGVTEAFF. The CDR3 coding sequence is TGCAGTGCTGACGGACAGGGAGTCACTGAAGCTTTCTTT.

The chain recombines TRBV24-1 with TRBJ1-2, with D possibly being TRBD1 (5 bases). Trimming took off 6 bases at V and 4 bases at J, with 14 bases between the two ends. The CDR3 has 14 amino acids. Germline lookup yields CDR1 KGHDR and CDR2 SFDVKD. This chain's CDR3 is CATSNLGQFYGYTF. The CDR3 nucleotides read TGTGCCACCAGTAATCTGGGGCAGTTCTATGGCTACACCTTC.

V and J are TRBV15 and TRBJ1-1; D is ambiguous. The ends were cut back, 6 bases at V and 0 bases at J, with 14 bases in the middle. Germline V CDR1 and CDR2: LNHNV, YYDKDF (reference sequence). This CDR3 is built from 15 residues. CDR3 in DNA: TGTGCCACCAGAAACATCCAAGACTTGAACACTGAAGCTTTCTTT. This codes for CATRNIQDLNTEAFF.

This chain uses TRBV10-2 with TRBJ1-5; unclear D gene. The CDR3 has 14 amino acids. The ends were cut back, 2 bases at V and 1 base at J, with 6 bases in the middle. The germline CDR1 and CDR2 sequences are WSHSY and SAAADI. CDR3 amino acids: CASSEIMSNQPQHF. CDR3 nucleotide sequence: TGCGCCAGCAGTGAGATAATGAGCAATCAGCCCCAGCATTTT.

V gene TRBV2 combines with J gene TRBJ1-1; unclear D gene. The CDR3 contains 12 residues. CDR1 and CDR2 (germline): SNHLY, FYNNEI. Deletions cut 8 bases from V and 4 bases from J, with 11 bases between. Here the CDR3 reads CASGSFGTEAFF. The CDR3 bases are TGTGCCAGCGGGTCATTCGGCACTGAAGCTTTCTTT.

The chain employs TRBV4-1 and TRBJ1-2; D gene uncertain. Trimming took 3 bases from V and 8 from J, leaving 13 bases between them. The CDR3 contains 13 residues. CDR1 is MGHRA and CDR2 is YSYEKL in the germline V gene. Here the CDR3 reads CASSHPQAGGYTF. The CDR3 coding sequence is TGCGCCAGCAGCCACCCCCAGGCTGGCGGCTACACCTTC.

In DNA, the CDR3 is TGTGCCAGCAGCTTCACTAGCGGGGGGCGCTACGAGCAGTACTTC. Amino acids: CASSFTSGGRYEQYF. V usage is TRBV7-2 and J usage is TRBJ2-7, with 12 bases aligning to TRBD2. This CDR3 spans 15 amino acids. The V gene's germline CDR1 is SGHTA and CDR2 FQGNSA. J was trimmed by 3 bases and V by 3 bases; bases with no gene match: 3.

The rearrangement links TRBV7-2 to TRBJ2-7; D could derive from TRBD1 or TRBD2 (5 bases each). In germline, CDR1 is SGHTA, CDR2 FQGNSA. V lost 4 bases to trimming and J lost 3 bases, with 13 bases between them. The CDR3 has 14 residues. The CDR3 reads CASSSRDGNYEQYV. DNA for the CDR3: TGTGCCAGCAGCTCCAGGGACGGCAACTACGAGCAGTACGTC.

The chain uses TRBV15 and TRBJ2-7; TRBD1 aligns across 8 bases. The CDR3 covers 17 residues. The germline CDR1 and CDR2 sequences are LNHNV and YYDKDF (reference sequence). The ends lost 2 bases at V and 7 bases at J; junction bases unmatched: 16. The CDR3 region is CATSRSKMGQGAGEQYF. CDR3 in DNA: TGTGCCACCAGCAGAAGTAAAATGGGTCAGGGGGCTGGTGAGCAGTACTTC.

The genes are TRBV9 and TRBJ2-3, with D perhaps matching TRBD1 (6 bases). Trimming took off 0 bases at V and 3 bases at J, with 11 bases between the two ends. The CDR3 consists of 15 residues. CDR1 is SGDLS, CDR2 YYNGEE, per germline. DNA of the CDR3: TGTGCCAGCAGCGTAGACAGGGTGAGGACAGATACGCAGTATTTT. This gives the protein CASSVDRVRTDTQYF.